This is a list of T cell receptor beta chains from one sample in a study of response to subunit inactivated influenza vaccine. One entry per CDR3 protein results from TCRdb running MiXCR on the RT-PCR reads. This repertoire shows 700,000 to 800,000 distinct CDR3 sequences, about 18% found once; its top ten account for approximately 10%. The sample in question was PBMCs from blood, obtained around 5 days after vaccination. Source of these receptors: a man aged 45-65 years who received an inactivated influenza vaccine. The CDR3 runs from the conserved cysteine through the conserved F or W. The order of the fields is D gene, V gene, J gene, clone size, CDR3 protein, CDR3 DNA. A D gene is named only where the DNA matches it firmly. Clone size is shown for a subset of rows, as once, few, many or a class of expanded clone.

D gene: TRBD2; V gene: TRBV20-1; J gene: TRBJ2-5; clone size: -; CDR3 protein: CSARDPTSGETQYF; CDR3 DNA: TGCAGTGCTAGAGACCCGACTAGCGGGGAGACCCAGTACTTC
D gene: -; V gene: TRBV5-1; J gene: TRBJ2-7; clone size: few; CDR3 protein: CASSLVQGSPHEQYF; CDR3 DNA: TGCGCCAGCAGCTTGGTTCAGGGATCTCCCCACGAGCAGTACTTC
D gene: -; V gene: TRBV12-3/TRBV12-4; J gene: TRBJ2-3; clone size: -; CDR3 protein: CASSFGGGSDTQYF; CDR3 DNA: TGTGCCAGCAGTTTTGGGGGGGGCTCAGATACGCAGTATTTT
D gene: -; V gene: TRBV12-3/TRBV12-4; J gene: TRBJ2-2; clone size: many; CDR3 protein: CASSFGPGELFF; CDR3 DNA: TGTGCCAGCAGTTTCGGACCCGGGGAGCTGTTTTTT
D gene: -; V gene: TRBV20-1; J gene: TRBJ1-5; clone size: -; CDR3 protein: CSARDIGRDNQPQHF; CDR3 DNA: TGCAGTGCTAGAGATATCGGCAGGGATAATCAGCCCCAGCATTTT
D gene: -; V gene: TRBV10-3; J gene: TRBJ1-2; clone size: few; CDR3 protein: CAIWAGVSNYGYTF; CDR3 DNA: TGTGCCATCTGGGCTGGGGTATCTAACTATGGCTACACCTTC
D gene: -; V gene: TRBV7-2; J gene: TRBJ2-7; clone size: -; CDR3 protein: CASSQGTIDYEQYF; CDR3 DNA: TGTGCCAGCAGCCAGGGGACTATAGACTACGAGCAGTACTTC
D gene: -; V gene: TRBV19; J gene: TRBJ2-1; clone size: -; CDR3 protein: CASSADRSSYNEQFF; CDR3 DNA: TGTGCCAGTAGTGCTGACAGAAGCTCTTACAATGAGCAGTTCTTC
D gene: -; V gene: TRBV7-2; J gene: TRBJ2-3; clone size: few; CDR3 protein: CASSLVSRGADTQYF; CDR3 DNA: TGTGCCAGCAGCTTAGTGTCCAGGGGCGCAGATACGCAGTATTTT
D gene: -; V gene: TRBV5-1; J gene: TRBJ2-1; clone size: once; CDR3 protein: CASTSGGSSYNEQFF; CDR3 DNA: TGCGCCAGCACCTCTGGCGGAAGCTCCTACAATGAGCAGTTCTTC
D gene: TRBD1; V gene: TRBV11-1; J gene: TRBJ1-1; clone size: few; CDR3 protein: CASSLVVTGGRNTEAFF; CDR3 DNA: TGTGCCAGCAGCTTAGTGGTGACAGGGGGAAGAAACACTGAAGCTTTCTTT
D gene: -; V gene: TRBV5-1; J gene: TRBJ2-6; clone size: -; CDR3 protein: CASSRTGRVNSGANVLTF; CDR3 DNA: TGCGCCAGCAGCAGGACGGGACGGGTAAACTCTGGGGCCAACGTCCTGACTTTC
D gene: -; V gene: TRBV18; J gene: TRBJ2-5; clone size: -; CDR3 protein: CASSPGRERETQYF; CDR3 DNA: TGTGCCAGCTCACCGGGGCGAGAACGAGAGACCCAGTACTTC
D gene: TRBD1; V gene: TRBV7-2; J gene: TRBJ2-3; clone size: few; CDR3 protein: CASSSQTGTTDTQYF; CDR3 DNA: TGTGCCAGCAGCTCCCAGACAGGGACCACAGATACGCAGTATTTT
D gene: -; V gene: TRBV20-1; J gene: TRBJ2-1; clone size: many; CDR3 protein: CSARGQGHYNEQFF; CDR3 DNA: TGCAGTGCTAGAGGGCAGGGACACTACAATGAGCAGTTCTTC
D gene: TRBD2; V gene: TRBV11-2; J gene: TRBJ2-7; clone size: -; CDR3 protein: CASSPRLVTGLAGAYEQYF; CDR3 DNA: TGTGCCAGCAGCCCCCGTCTTGTCACCGGACTAGCGGGAGCCTACGAGCAGTACTTC
D gene: -; V gene: TRBV5-6; J gene: TRBJ1-3; clone size: -; CDR3 protein: CASSSTRERGTGNTIYF; CDR3 DNA: TGTGCCAGCAGCTCAACCAGGGAGCGCGGAACTGGAAACACCATATATTTT
D gene: -; V gene: TRBV12-3/TRBV12-4; J gene: TRBJ1-2; clone size: -; CDR3 protein: CASSLSGQGSGYTF; CDR3 DNA: TGTGCCAGCAGTTTATCTGGCCAGGGGAGCGGCTACACCTTC
D gene: TRBD1; V gene: TRBV9; J gene: TRBJ2-7; clone size: many; CDR3 protein: CASSPSRDRPYEQYF; CDR3 DNA: TGTGCCAGCAGCCCAAGTCGGGACAGGCCCTACGAGCAGTACTTC
D gene: -; V gene: TRBV29-1; J gene: TRBJ2-7; clone size: few; CDR3 protein: CSVEARVGEQYF; CDR3 DNA: TGCAGCGTTGAGGCCAGGGTGGGCGAGCAGTACTTC
D gene: TRBD2; V gene: TRBV7-7; J gene: TRBJ2-7; clone size: -; CDR3 protein: CASSLSLAGVNEQYF; CDR3 DNA: TGTGCCAGCAGCTTATCACTAGCGGGAGTAAACGAGCAGTACTTC
D gene: TRBD2; V gene: TRBV11-2; J gene: TRBJ2-4; clone size: many; CDR3 protein: CASSLRVASGRAENIQYF; CDR3 DNA: TGTGCCAGCAGCTTAAGAGTAGCTAGCGGGAGGGCCGAAAACATTCAGTACTTC
D gene: -; V gene: TRBV10-3; J gene: TRBJ1-1; clone size: few; CDR3 protein: CAISESPRGGEAFF; CDR3 DNA: TGTGCCATCAGTGAGTCTCCCCGGGGTGGTGAAGCTTTCTTT
D gene: -; V gene: TRBV10-3; J gene: TRBJ1-6; clone size: -; CDR3 protein: CAISPGNNSPLHF; CDR3 DNA: TGTGCCATCAGCCCAGGGAATAATTCACCCCTCCACTTT
D gene: -; V gene: TRBV6-4; J gene: TRBJ1-2; clone size: few; CDR3 protein: CASSDSGPPYGYTF; CDR3 DNA: TGTGCCAGCAGTGATTCCGGGCCTCCCTATGGCTACACCTTC
D gene: TRBD2; V gene: TRBV20-1; J gene: TRBJ2-3; clone size: many; CDR3 protein: CSARGPSRRGGVDTQYF; CDR3 DNA: TGCAGTGCTAGAGGACCATCTAGGCGGGGGGGGGTAGATACGCAGTATTTT
D gene: -; V gene: TRBV10-3; J gene: TRBJ1-2; clone size: many; CDR3 protein: CAISETGYGYTF; CDR3 DNA: TGTGCCATCAGTGAGACAGGGTATGGCTACACCTTC
D gene: TRBD2; V gene: TRBV9; J gene: TRBJ2-1; clone size: -; CDR3 protein: CASSVEGSGTYEQFF; CDR3 DNA: TGTGCCAGCAGCGTAGAGGGTAGCGGGACATACGAGCAGTTCTTC
D gene: TRBD1; V gene: TRBV6-1; J gene: TRBJ2-7; clone size: -; CDR3 protein: CASSEGSTGRFGYEQYF; CDR3 DNA: TGTGCCAGCAGTGAAGGGTCGACAGGGCGGTTTGGCTACGAGCAGTACTTC
D gene: TRBD2; V gene: TRBV5-1; J gene: TRBJ2-1; clone size: few; CDR3 protein: CASSWGPGLANNEQFF; CDR3 DNA: TGCGCCAGCAGCTGGGGTCCGGGACTAGCCAACAATGAGCAGTTCTTC
D gene: TRBD2; V gene: TRBV20-1; J gene: TRBJ2-7; clone size: many; CDR3 protein: CSASGGAIEQYF; CDR3 DNA: TGCAGTGCTAGCGGGGGGGCGATCGAGCAGTACTTC
D gene: TRBD1; V gene: TRBV20-1; J gene: TRBJ2-1; clone size: few; CDR3 protein: CSAAGQGKITHNEQFF; CDR3 DNA: TGCAGTGCCGCCGGACAGGGCAAGATAACCCACAATGAGCAGTTCTTC